Listed below are T cell receptor beta chains from one sample, sequenced in a study of OX40 agonist ivuxolimab in advanced cancers. TCRdb keeps only in-frame clones here, not all; method: immunoSEQ multiplex PCR. The profile shows about 11,000 clones, about 89% of them singletons. Sequenced here: CD4+ or CD8+ T cells sorted from blood, sampled in a trial of the OX40 agonist ivuxolimab. These receptors came from an adult with an advanced solid tumor such as melanoma, head and neck, liver or kidney cancer. Both conserved end residues are part of each CDR3. Each record gives: CDR3 DNA, CDR3 protein, clone size, J gene, D gene, V gene. D genes are given only for firm matches. A row's size may be missing; if present it is once, few, many or a size class.

TGTGCCAGCAGCTTGGGTTCCGGTTACGAGCAGTACTTC CASSLGSGYEQYF NA TRBJ2-7 NA TRBV5-6
TGCGCCAGCAGCTTTATGGGGGGGCAGAATTGGAATTCACCCCTCCACTTT CASSFMGGQNWNSPLHF NA TRBJ1-6 NA TRBV5-1
TGTGCCAGCAGCCCTTTCAAGGGCATGTACAATGAGCAGTTCTTC CASSPFKGMYNEQFF NA TRBJ2-1 NA TRBV6-4
TGTGCCAGCAGTTACTCGACGGCAGCAAACACAGATACGCAGTATTTT CASSYSTAANTDTQYF NA TRBJ2-3 NA TRBV6-5
TGTGCAAGTCGCTTAGAACCGGAAACTAGCACAGATACGCAGTATTTT CASRLEPETSTDTQYF once TRBJ2-3 NA TRBV12-2
TGCGCCAGCAGCTTAGGACAGGGTGGCCAGCCCCAGCATTTT CASSLGQGGQPQHF NA TRBJ1-5 TRBD1 TRBV5-1
TGTGCCAGCGGTCAAAACACAGATACGCAGTATTTT CASGQNTDTQYF NA TRBJ2-3 NA TRBV6-5
TGTGCCAGCAGCTCTCAGTCGAGGGCCCGGGATACGCAGTATTTT CASSSQSRARDTQYF NA TRBJ2-3 NA TRBV9
TGTGCCACCAGCAGAGAAGGTGGGCAGGCCAATCAGCCCCAGCATTTT CATSREGGQANQPQHF NA TRBJ1-5 NA TRBV15
TGTGCCAGCAGTGAAGCCAGGGCGTACTCCTACGAGCAGTACTTC CASSEARAYSYEQYF NA TRBJ2-7 NA TRBV2
TGTGCCAGCAGCGTAGACGGGGCTCAGGTGGAGACCCAGTACTTC CASSVDGAQVETQYF NA TRBJ2-5 NA TRBV9
TGTGCCAGCAGTTTGCGTGGGGGGGCGGCCTACGAGCAGTACTTC CASSLRGGAAYEQYF NA TRBJ2-7 NA TRBV28
TGCGCCAGCAGCCAAGGACAGGGGGCGAGGAACACCGGGGAGCTGTTTTTT CASSQGQGARNTGELFF NA TRBJ2-2 TRBD1 TRBV4-1
TGTGCCAGCAGCTTAGAGGCAGGGGGATGGGCCGGGGAGCTGTTTTTT CASSLEAGGWAGELFF NA TRBJ2-2 TRBD1 TRBV7-9
TGTGCCAGCAGTGAAACCCCGGGACAGCCCACAGATACGCAGTATTTT CASSETPGQPTDTQYF NA TRBJ2-3 TRBD1 TRBV6-4
TGCGCCAGCAGCTTTGATCAGGGGGTAGAGAACACTGAAGCTTTCTTT CASSFDQGVENTEAFF NA TRBJ1-1 TRBD1 TRBV5-1
TGTGCCAGCAGCTTGCAGGGCCGAAGGGCTGAAGCTTTCTTT CASSLQGRRAEAFF NA TRBJ1-1 NA TRBV5-5
TGCGCCAGCAGCCAAGATCCGGGCTCTGACGAGCAGTACTTC CASSQDPGSDEQYF once TRBJ2-7 NA TRBV4-1
TGTGCCAGCAGTTACGTAGCGGGAGGTGGGGATACGCAGTATTTT CASSYVAGGGDTQYF NA TRBJ2-3 TRBD2 TRBV6-5
TGTGCCAGCAGTTACTCGGCGGGAACTAATGAAAAACTGTTTTTT CASSYSAGTNEKLFF once TRBJ1-4 NA TRBV6-6
TGTGCCAGCAGCTTAGGTCCTGTCCAGGAGCAGTACTTC CASSLGPVQEQYF NA TRBJ2-7 NA TRBV7-6
TGTGCCACCAGCAGAGTGGCAGGTCCATCAGCCGAGCAGTACTTC CATSRVAGPSAEQYF NA TRBJ2-7 NA TRBV15
TGTGCCTGGACTAATGACGGACTTGCAACTAATGAAAAACTGTTTTTT CAWTNDGLATNEKLFF NA TRBJ1-4 NA TRBV30
TGTGCCAGCTCACCGGGACGGAACTACAATGAGCAGTTCTTC CASSPGRNYNEQFF NA TRBJ2-1 NA TRBV18
TGTGCCAGCAGCCCTACTAGCGGGAGTAGTTACGGGGAGCTGTTTTTT CASSPTSGSSYGELFF NA TRBJ2-2 TRBD2 TRBV11-1
TGTGCCAGCAGCTTATCAAGCGGGAGTAATTCCTACAATGAGCAGTTCTTC CASSLSSGSNSYNEQFF NA TRBJ2-1 TRBD2 TRBV7-2
TGCGCCAGCAGCCAAGATAACTTCAATGGCTACACCTTC CASSQDNFNGYTF NA TRBJ1-2 NA TRBV4-1
TGTGCCAGCAGTGCCTCAATCGATGCGATGTACAATGAGCAGTTCTTC CASSASIDAMYNEQFF NA TRBJ2-1 NA TRBV28
TGTGCCAGCAGCCCGCGCCTAGGCGAGTACGAGCAGTACTTC CASSPRLGEYEQYF NA TRBJ2-7 NA TRBV13
TGTGCCAGCTCACCAGGGGCCGATGAGCAGTTCTTC CASSPGADEQFF NA TRBJ2-1 NA TRBV18
TGTGCCAGCAGTGATAGCGGAAACAATGAGCAGTTCTTC CASSDSGNNEQFF NA TRBJ2-1 NA TRBV6-4
TGCGCCATCCGGACAGGGACCTACGAGCAGTACTTC CAIRTGTYEQYF NA TRBJ2-7 TRBD1 TRBV10-2
TGTGCCAGCAGCGAAATTCAAGAGACCCAGTACTTC CASSEIQETQYF NA TRBJ2-5 NA TRBV2
TGTGCCAGCAGCCCCCGCGGGTTCAGCTCCTACGAGCAGTACTTC CASSPRGFSSYEQYF NA TRBJ2-7 NA TRBV4-2
TGCGCCAGCAGTGAGTCCGGATACCAAGAGACCCAGTACTTC CASSESGYQETQYF NA TRBJ2-5 NA TRBV10-1
TGTGCCTGGACCCTCGGACAGGGGAATCATGGCTACACCTTC CAWTLGQGNHGYTF NA TRBJ1-2 TRBD1 TRBV30
TGTGCCAGCAGCGTTGATGGAGGGTCCAACTCCTACGAGCAGTACTTC CASSVDGGSNSYEQYF NA TRBJ2-7 NA TRBV9
TGTGCCAGCAGCTTTGGGACAGGGCAAGAGACCCAGTACTTC CASSFGTGQETQYF few TRBJ2-5 TRBD1 TRBV5-6
TGTGCCAGCACCCTAGGAAGTTCCGTCGCCAATTCACCCCTCCACTTT CASTLGSSVANSPLHF NA TRBJ1-6 NA TRBV7-8
TGTGCCAGCAGGGATTTGAGGACAGCCGACACCGGGGAGCTGTTTTTT CASRDLRTADTGELFF NA TRBJ2-2 NA TRBV28
TGTGCCAGCGCACCGCCTGGGGGTAGCGCCTACAATGAGCAGTTCTTC CASAPPGGSAYNEQFF NA TRBJ2-1 NA TRBV28
TGTGCCAGCCAGGGGTTTGTCAACGAGCAGTACTTC CASQGFVNEQYF NA TRBJ2-7 NA TRBV27
TGTGCCAGCAACCCTTGGGAGTTGGAGGACGAGCAGTACTTC CASNPWELEDEQYF NA TRBJ2-7 NA TRBV5-8
TGTGCCTGGAGTCCCTCTCTGGGGGGCTACACCTTC CAWSPSLGGYTF once TRBJ1-2 NA TRBV30
TGTGCCAGCAGCTTTGGGGCTTACGAGCAGTACTTC CASSFGAYEQYF NA TRBJ2-7 NA TRBV11-2
TGTGCCAGCACCCCATCGCGAGAGTGGGGCAATAGCAATCAGCCCCAGCATTTT CASTPSREWGNSNQPQHF NA TRBJ1-5 NA TRBV21-1
TGTGCCAGCAGGCAGCGGGATCCATCCCACGAGGATACGCAGTATTTT CASRQRDPSHEDTQYF NA TRBJ2-3 TRBD2 TRBV2
TGTGCCAGCAGTTTAGGCTCGGGGGCTGGCTACACCTTC CASSLGSGAGYTF medium-sized TRBJ1-2 NA TRBV28
TGTGCCAGTAGTATAGATCCACGAACCACTGAAGCTTTCTTT CASSIDPRTTEAFF once TRBJ1-1 NA TRBV19
TGTGCCAGCAGTTACGGGGCCGGGGAGCTGTTTTTT CASSYGAGELFF once TRBJ2-2 NA TRBV6-5